The 25 T cell receptor beta chains listed next were all sequenced from one sample in a study of T cell responses to AZD1222 COVID-19 vaccine. TCRdb's copy holds only in-frame clones and misses some; the assay was immunoSEQ multiplex PCR. Among roughly 200,000 clones listed, over 85% were seen once. Sequenced here: peripheral blood, sampled 28 days after the second dose of the MenACWY control vaccine. The receptor source for this set is an adult who received the MenACWY meningococcal vaccine as a control.

The chain joins TRBV6-5 to TRBJ1-1; D remains unclear. Trimming stripped 7 bases from V and 11 bases from J, with 17 bases between. This CDR3 contains 12 residues. Per germline, CDR1 MNHEY and CDR2 SVGAGI. CDR3 amino acids: CASIASPTAAFF. CDR3 DNA sequence: TGTGCCAGCATTGCCTCGCCCACCGCCGCTTTCTTT.

In nucleotides, the CDR3 is TGTGCCAGCTCACAACCGGGACAGGACGTTTTGGTAACTGAAGCTTTCTTT. Translating gives CASSQPGQDVLVTEAFF. The chain carries TRBV18 and TRBJ1-1; 8 bases match TRBD1. CDR1 KGHSH and CDR2 LQKENI come from the germline V gene. This CDR3 contains 17 residues. V lost 4 bases and J lost 5; bases outside the gene matches: 15.

The rearrangement uses TRBV7-9 and TRBJ1-1; D not resolved. CDR3 length equals 13 residues. CDR1 is SEHNR, CDR2 FQNEAQ, per germline (reference sequence). V was pared by 3 bases and J by 1 base, with 6 bases between. The CDR3 loop reads CASSFGTNTEAFF. CDR3 in DNA: TGTGCCAGCAGCTTCGGCACGAACACTGAAGCTTTCTTT.

The V call is TRBV12-3 or TRBV12-4, the J call TRBJ1-2; TRBD1 agrees at 7 bases. V lost 8 bases to trimming and J lost 8 bases; unmatched junction nucleotides: 11. This CDR3 comprises 13 residues. CDR3 protein: CASGGTAGGGYTF. The CDR3 DNA is TGTGCCAGCGGTGGGACAGCTGGTGGGGGCTACACCTTC.

The J gene is TRBJ2-3, the V gene TRBV9, with a possible D match to TRBD2 (6 bases). Trimming pared 3 bases from V and 0 bases from J, leaving 14 bases between. CDR1 SGDLS and CDR2 YYNGEE come from the germline V gene. CDR3 length equals 16 residues. The CDR3 DNA follows: TGTGCCAGCAGCGCTCCCGGGGGAACTAGCACAGATACGCAGTATTTT. It yields the protein CASSAPGGTSTDTQYF.

This clone was seen just once. The J gene is TRBJ1-2, the V gene TRBV12-3 or TRBV12-4, with D unresolved. This CDR3 is built from 13 residues. The V and J ends lost 1 base and 8 bases respectively, with 11 bases between them. CDR3 coding DNA: TGTGCCAGCAGTTTAGGGACCTCTAGGGGCTACACCTTC. Its protein product is CASSLGTSRGYTF.

This clone was counted once. The limits of the CDR3 on the DNA are not certain, so only TCRdb's listed CDR3 is given. The CDR3 is CASTSGKNTEAFF. J is TRBJ1-1 and V is TRBV19. Looked up from germline, CDR1 is LNHDA and CDR2 is SQIVND (reference sequence). The CDR3 has 13 amino acids, counting both end residues.

CDR3 nucleotides: TGTGCCAGCAGCGCGGGAACCGGACACTTCAATCAGCCCCAGCATTTT. Its translation: CASSAGTGHFNQPQHF. The chain employs TRBV11-2 and TRBJ1-5, with TRBD1 as a possible D gene (5 bases). The germline V gene has CDR1 SGHAT and CDR2 FQNNGV. This CDR3 spans 16 amino acids. With 5 bases removed from V and 3 bases from J, the gap between germline ends came to 17 bases. Supplemented by reference TRBV11-2 and TRBJ1-5, the full variable domain reads EAGVAQSPRYKIIEKRQSVAFWCNPISGHATLYWYQQILGQGPKLLIQFQNNGVVDDSQLPKDRFSAERLKGVDSTLKIQPAKLEDSAVYLCASSAGTGHFNQPQHFGDGTRLSIL.

The V gene is TRBV19, the J gene TRBJ1-5; D is undetermined. This CDR3 contains 14 residues. Germline V gene data show CDR1 as LNHDA and CDR2 as SQIVND (reference sequence). V lost 5 bases and J 4 bases, leaving 12 bases between the germline ends. CDR3 sequence reads: CASSRPHRNQPQHF. CDR3 coding DNA: TGTGCCAGTAGTCGGCCCCACAGAAATCAGCCCCAGCATTTT.

V gene TRBV7-9 combines with J gene TRBJ2-2; D perhaps matches TRBD1 (6 bases). In germline, CDR1 is SEHNR, CDR2 FQNEAQ (reference sequence). This CDR3 spans 15 amino acids. The ends were cut back, 5 bases at V and 1 base at J, with 11 bases in the middle. The CDR3 sequence is CASSTRTVNTGELFF. DNA of the CDR3: TGTGCCAGCAGCACGCGGACAGTGAACACCGGGGAGCTGTTTTTT. Full variable domain (missing parts from reference TRBV7-9 and TRBJ2-2): DTGVSQNPRHKITKRGQNVTFRCDPISEHNRLYWYRQTLGQGPEFLTYFQNEAQLEKSRLLSDRFSAERPKGSFSTLEIQRTEQGDSAMYLCASSTRTVNTGELFFGEGSRLTVL.

The chain has TRBV28 and TRBJ2-6; D possibly matches TRBD1 or TRBD2 (5 bases each). The CDR3 runs 14 residues. Trimming took off 7 bases at V and 0 bases at J, with 7 bases between the two ends. In germline, CDR1 is MDHEN, CDR2 SYDVKM. The CDR3 sequence: CASTGGSGANVLTF. In DNA, the CDR3 is TGTGCCAGCACTGGGGGCTCTGGGGCCAACGTCCTGACTTTC.

The rearrangement links TRBV5-1 to TRBJ2-1, with D perhaps matching TRBD2 (5 bases). This CDR3 is built from 15 residues. V gave up 4 bases and J gave up 2 bases, with 13 bases separating them. Germline loops: CDR1 SGHRS, CDR2 YFSETQ. CDR3 nucleotides: TGCGCCAGCAGCAGGGAGTTGGCAGCCTACAATGAGCAGTTCTTC. Protein sequence: CASSRELAAYNEQFF. The full variable domain, completed using reference TRBV5-1 and TRBJ2-1, is KAGVTQTPRYLIKTRGQQVTLSCSPISGHRSVSWYQQTPGQGLQFLFEYFSETQRNKGNFPGRFSGRQFSNSRSEMNVSTLELGDSALYLCASSRELAAYNEQFFGPGTRLTVL.

The sample holds a few counts of this clone. The chain couples TRBV19 to TRBJ1-5; no clear D. The CDR3 extends over 14 amino acids. Germline values: CDR1 LNHDA, CDR2 SQIVND (reference sequence). V was clipped by 3 bases and J by 5 bases, with 11 bases between them. CDR3 in amino acids: CASSMVGSDQPQHF. For the CDR3, the DNA is TGTGCCAGTAGTATGGTAGGGAGCGATCAGCCCCAGCATTTT.

V and J are TRBV3-1 (or the pseudogene TRBV3-2) and TRBJ1-1; D is uncertain. V dropped 6 bases and J dropped 6 bases, with 14 bases sitting between them. The CDR3 totals 13 residues. Germline values: CDR1 LGHDT, CDR2 YNNKEL (reference sequence). CDR3 nucleotide sequence: TGTGCCAGCAGTCTAACGTCAGGCTCTGAAGCTTTCTTT. It translates to CASSLTSGSEAFF.

V gene TRBV25-1 combines with J gene TRBJ1-1; D remains ambiguous. V dropped 0 bases and J dropped 4 bases, with 12 bases sitting between them. Germline V gene sequence: CDR1 MGHDK, CDR2 SYGVNS. This CDR3 has 15 amino acids. Written as DNA, the CDR3 is TGTGCCAGCAGTGAATATAGAGCCAGGCGCACTGAAGCTTTCTTT. This encodes CASSEYRARRTEAFF.

The chain links TRBV9 to TRBJ2-1; tentative D call: TRBD1 (6 bases). CDR3 length: 16 residues. The V and J ends lost 4 bases and 8 bases respectively, with 22 bases between them. The germline V gene encodes CDR1 SGDLS and CDR2 YYNGEE. CDR3: CASSTTGIRAEDEQFF. In DNA form, the CDR3 reads TGTGCCAGCAGCACCACAGGGATCCGGGCGGAGGATGAGCAGTTCTTC.

This sequence joins TRBV29-1 and TRBJ2-7; TRBD2 matches 11 bases. V was clipped by 3 bases and J by 4 bases; unmatched bases: 5. CDR1 is SQVTM and CDR2 is ANQGSEA in the germline V gene. The CDR3 is 14 amino acids. This chain's CDR3 is CSVDTSGSRYEQYF. CDR3 DNA: TGCAGCGTTGATACTAGCGGGAGTAGGTACGAGCAGTACTTC.

The rearrangement links TRBV12-3 or TRBV12-4 to TRBJ2-7; D gene uncertain. Trimming removed 5 bases at V and 6 bases at J, with 8 bases between. This CDR3 has 11 residues. CDR3 in amino acids: CASSRQSEQYF. CDR3 DNA sequence: TGTGCCAGCAGTCGGCAGAGCGAGCAGTACTTC.

The chain has TRBV12-3 or TRBV12-4 and TRBJ1-5, with D possibly being TRBD1 (5 bases). This CDR3 spans 13 amino acids. Trimming cost V 3 bases and J 7 bases, with 10 bases left between them. Here the CDR3 reads CASSFSGPQPQHF. The CDR3 nucleotides read TGTGCCAGCAGTTTCTCAGGGCCCCAGCCCCAGCATTTT.

V is TRBV6-1 and J is TRBJ2-7; D might be TRBD1 (5 bases). Trimming pared 0 bases from V and 0 bases from J, leaving 9 bases between. CDR3 length equals 15 residues. CDR1 MNHNS and CDR2 SASEGT come from the germline V gene. The CDR3 reads CASSEADSSSYEQYF. The CDR3 DNA reads TGTGCCAGCAGTGAAGCAGACAGTAGCTCCTACGAGCAGTACTTC.

V is TRBV7-9 and J is TRBJ2-7, with 8 bases identical to TRBD2. J was trimmed by 0 bases and V by 1 base; bases with no gene match: 5. Germline V gene lookup returns CDR1 SEHNR and CDR2 FQNEAQ (reference sequence). The CDR3 has 16 amino acids. The CDR3 DNA reads TGTGCCAGCAGCTTAGGAATACGGGAGGGCTCCTACGAGCAGTACTTC. It translates to CASSLGIREGSYEQYF.

The chain has TRBV7-2 and TRBJ2-2; D uncertain. Trimming removed 2 bases from V and 3 bases from J, with 13 bases in between. The CDR3 is 16 residues long. CDR1 is SGHTA and CDR2 is FQGNSA in the germline V gene. CDR3 sequence reads: CASSLLTGFDTGELFF. CDR3 DNA: TGTGCCAGCAGCTTATTAACTGGATTCGACACCGGGGAGCTGTTTTTT.

The V gene is TRBV5-1, the J gene TRBJ2-6; tentatively, D is TRBD1 (6 bases). The CDR3 spans 17 residues. The V end lost 4 bases, the J end lost 0 bases, and 14 bases lay between the germline ends. Germline V lookup: CDR1 SGHRS, CDR2 YFSETQ. The CDR3: CASSTGTPFSGANVLTF. The CDR3 DNA reads as TGCGCCAGCAGCACAGGGACACCCTTCTCTGGGGCCAACGTCCTGACTTTC. The complete variable domain, with remaining parts taken from reference TRBV5-1 and TRBJ2-6, reads KAGVTQTPRYLIKTRGQQVTLSCSPISGHRSVSWYQQTPGQGLQFLFEYFSETQRNKGNFPGRFSGRQFSNSRSEMNVSTLELGDSALYLCASSTGTPFSGANVLTFGAGSRLTVL.

This clone has a single count. The chain carries TRBV11-3 and TRBJ2-1; no reliable D call. This CDR3 has 20 amino acids. V was shortened by 0 bases and J by 5 bases, with 26 bases between the two germline ends. Germline loops: CDR1 SGHNT, CDR2 YENEEA. The CDR3 reads CASSLDLDPPSALRNNEQFF. Here the CDR3 DNA reads TGTGCCAGCAGCTTAGATCTCGACCCCCCCTCGGCACTAAGAAACAATGAGCAGTTCTTC.

V gene TRBV19 combines with J gene TRBJ2-5, with D possibly matching TRBD1 (8 bases). The CDR3 has 15 residues. The V end lost 6 bases, the J end lost 4 bases, and 18 bases lay between the germline ends. Germline CDR1 and CDR2: LNHDA and SQIVND (reference sequence). This CDR3 reads CASSLRTGRGETQYF. For the CDR3, the DNA is TGTGCCAGTAGCCTACGGACAGGGAGGGGAGAGACCCAGTACTTC. Based on the CDR3 plus reference TRBV19 and TRBJ2-5, the full variable domain is DGGITQSPKYLFRKEGQNVTLSCEQNLNHDAMYWYRQDPGQGLRLIYYSQIVNDFQKGDIAEGYSVSREKKESFPLTVTSAQKNPTAFYLCASSLRTGRGETQYFGPGTRLLVL.